The next 32 T cell receptor beta chains were all read from a single sample in a study of T cell responses to AZD1222 COVID-19 vaccine. This table comes from immunoSEQ multiplex PCR, and its TCRdb copy is limited to in-frame clones, with some not included. Among fewer than 150,000 clones listed, approximately 90% were seen once. The sequencing here drew on peripheral blood, taken 28 days after the second AZD1222 dose. These receptors originate from an adult who received the AZD1222 COVID-19 vaccine.

The chain combines TRBV21-1 with TRBJ1-5. TRBV21-1 is labeled a pseudogene. CDR3 length equals 15 residues. The CDR3: CASSKGEQRVQPQHF. Written as DNA, the CDR3 is TGTGCCAGCAGCAAAGGGGAACAGAGGGTTCAGCCCCAGCATTTT.

The gene calls are TRBV30 and TRBJ2-3; TRBD1 agrees at 9 bases. Germline V lookup: CDR1 GTSNPN, CDR2 SVGIG (reference sequence). Trimming cost V 3 bases and J 1 base; bases outside gene matches: 2. This CDR3 spans 14 amino acids. DNA for the CDR3: TGTGCCTGGAGGGGGGACAGGGGCACAGATACGCAGTATTTT. Translating gives CAWRGDRGTDTQYF.

The chain links TRBV2 to TRBJ1-3, with D unclear. CDR3 size: 13 residues. Germline V lookup: CDR1 SNHLY, CDR2 FYNNEI. The V end was cut by 8 bases, the J end by 1 base, with 9 bases between. The CDR3, as DNA: TGTGCCAGCGCACCGGCTTCTGGAAACACCATATATTTT. Its protein is CASAPASGNTIYF.

The genes are TRBV5-1 and TRBJ2-7; D gene ambiguous. The germline V gene encodes CDR1 SGHRS and CDR2 YFSETQ. This CDR3 has 11 residues. Between the trimmed V and J ends, which lost 0 bases and 5 bases, there was a span of 3 bases. The chain's CDR3 is CASSLDHEQYF. For the CDR3, the DNA is TGCGCCAGCAGCTTGGACCACGAGCAGTACTTC.

V is TRBV7-3 and J is TRBJ1-6; D is unresolved. This CDR3 is 12 amino acids long. Trimming left V 8 bases short and J 7 bases short, with 9 bases between. Germline V gene sequence: CDR1 SGHTA, CDR2 FQGTGA. As DNA, the CDR3 is TGTGCCAGCTCGACCGGGAATTCACCCCTCCACTTT. Encoded protein: CASSTGNSPLHF. Full variable domain (outside the CDR3, taken from reference TRBV7-3 and TRBJ1-6): GAGVSQTPSNKVTEKGKYVELRCDPISGHTALYWYRQSLGQGPEFLIYFQGTGAADDSGLPNDRFFAVRPEGSVSTLKIQRTERGDSAVYLCASSTGNSPLHFGNGTRLTVT.

For the CDR3, the DNA is TGTGCCAGCAGCTTAACCCCGGGAGATACGCAGTATTTT. It translates to CASSLTPGDTQYF. This chain connects TRBV7-3 to TRBJ2-3; D remains ambiguous. Germline-derived CDR1 and CDR2 are SGHTA and FQGTGA. The V gene lost 0 bases and the J gene lost 5 bases, with 6 bases spanning the gap. The CDR3 totals 13 residues.

V usage is TRBV11-1 and J usage is TRBJ1-5; D uncertain. V lost 3 bases, J lost 6 bases, and 9 bases lay in between. The germline V gene encodes CDR1 SGHAT and CDR2 FQDESV (reference sequence). This CDR3 has 13 amino acids. This CDR3 is CASSLRTSQPQHF. CDR3 in DNA: TGTGCCAGCAGCTTGAGGACGAGTCAGCCCCAGCATTTT.

The chain recombines TRBV6-4 with TRBJ2-5; TRBD2 agrees at 12 bases. The CDR3 is 15 amino acids. The V segment lost 6 bases and the J segment 2 bases; nucleotides outside the gene matches: 4. Germline V gene lookup returns CDR1 MRHNA and CDR2 SNTAGT. CDR3 residues: CASSGLAGPQETQYF. As DNA, the CDR3 is TGTGCCAGCAGCGGACTAGCGGGGCCACAAGAGACCCAGTACTTC.

The chain uses TRBV24-1 and TRBJ2-3; TRBD2 matches 15 bases. J gave up 2 bases and V 5 bases, and 1 base lay outside the gene matches. This CDR3 is built from 16 residues. Looked up from germline, CDR1 is KGHDR and CDR2 is SFDVKD. The CDR3 coding sequence is TGTGCCACCAGTGGGACTAGCGGGGGGGTCACAGATACGCAGTATTTT. As protein: CATSGTSGGVTDTQYF.

This CDR3 reads CASRTGSEQYF. In DNA form, the CDR3 reads TGTGCCTCCAGGACAGGGTCCGAGCAGTACTTC. The rearrangement joins TRBV30 to TRBJ2-7, with 8 bases that match TRBD1. The CDR3 is 11 residues long. With V trimmed by 7 bases and J by 6 bases, 5 bases remained unmatched. The germline CDR1 and CDR2 sequences are GTSNPN and SVGIG (reference sequence). The full variable domain, completed using reference TRBV30 and TRBJ2-7, is SQTIHQWPATLVQPVGSPLSLECTVEGTSNPNLYWYRQAAGRGLQLLFYSVGIGQISSEVPQNLSASRPQDRQFILSSKKLLLSDSGFYLCASRTGSEQYFGPGTRLTVT.

The chain links TRBV19 to TRBJ1-2, with D uncertain. CDR3 length equals 13 residues. With 3 bases removed from V and 4 bases from J, the gap between germline ends came to 9 bases. Germline V gene data show CDR1 as LNHDA and CDR2 as SQIVND (reference sequence). CDR3 in DNA: TGTGCCAGTAGTATTGAAGGCCCCTATGGCTACACCTTC. Protein: CASSIEGPYGYTF.

This chain uses TRBV6-5 with TRBJ1-4; 8 positions agree with TRBD1. The junction had 6 bases not matched to a gene; V was cut back by 6 bases and J by 6 bases. Germline-derived CDR1 and CDR2 are MNHEY and SVGAGI. The CDR3 covers 14 residues. In DNA form, the CDR3 reads TGTGCCAGCAGGCGGACAGGGCGACATGAAAAACTGTTTTTT. Translated: CASRRTGRHEKLFF.

This clone has a single count. The rearrangement links TRBV5-6 to TRBJ2-6; either TRBD1 or TRBD2 may supply D (5 bases each). The V and J ends lost 4 bases and 1 base respectively, with 21 bases between them. The CDR3 totals 19 residues. Germline CDR1 is SGHDT and CDR2 is YYEEEE. Here the CDR3 reads CASSELGSSSGSGANVLTF. The CDR3 coding sequence is TGTGCCAGCAGCGAACTAGGGAGTAGTTCAGGGTCTGGGGCCAACGTCCTGACTTTC.

This clone appeared once. The chain uses TRBV10-1 and TRBJ2-2; 9 bases are shared with TRBD1. In germline, CDR1 is WNHNN, CDR2 SYGVQD (reference sequence). The CDR3 loop spans 15 amino acids. V lost 3 bases and J lost 6; bases outside the gene matches: 5. CDR3 sequence (DNA): TGCGCCAGCAGTGATGACAGGGGGTTGCCCGGGGAGCTGTTTTTT. Translating gives CASSDDRGLPGELFF.

The chain links TRBV28 to TRBJ1-5; D unclear. The CDR3 is 12 residues long. Trimming took 8 bases from V and 6 from J, leaving 11 bases between them. Germline assignment: CDR1 MDHEN and CDR2 SYDVKM. This CDR3 reads CASQNLVQPQHF. The CDR3 nucleotides read TGTGCCAGCCAAAACCTAGTTCAGCCCCAGCATTTT.

J is TRBJ2-7 and V is TRBV4-2, with 9 bases lining up with TRBD1. The CDR3 covers 15 residues. The J segment lost 3 bases and the V segment lost 0 bases, leaving 3 bases of the junction unmatched. Germline V gives CDR1 LGHNA, CDR2 YNFKEQ. In nucleotides, the CDR3 is TGTGCCAGCAGCCAAGAGGGGACAGGGATCTACGAGCAGTACTTC. Its protein is CASSQEGTGIYEQYF.

This rearrangement joins TRBV7-3 to TRBJ2-3; D is unresolved. The germline V gene encodes CDR1 SGHTA and CDR2 FQGTGA. Trimming cost V 5 bases and J 1 base, with 13 bases left between them. CDR3 length equals 15 residues. The CDR3 DNA sequence: TGTGCCAGCAGCCGCGGAGCAGCTCGCACAGATACGCAGTATTTT. It encodes CASSRGAARTDTQYF.

The chain joins TRBV27 to TRBJ2-1; TRBD2 matches at 7 bases. Per germline, CDR1 MNHEY and CDR2 SMNVEV (reference sequence). The CDR3 runs 17 residues. The V and J ends lost 3 bases and 0 bases, in that order; junction bases with no gene match: 8. CDR3 in amino acids: CASSFRWLAASYNEQFF. CDR3 coding DNA: TGTGCCAGCAGTTTTAGGTGGCTAGCGGCCTCCTACAATGAGCAGTTCTTC.

This chain links TRBV6-6 with TRBJ1-1; 8 bases agree with TRBD1. V trimming: 6 bases; J trimming: 5 bases; junction bases outside the gene matches: 5. This CDR3 region has 13 residues. Looked up from germline, CDR1 is MNHNY and CDR2 is SVGAGI (reference sequence). The CDR3 DNA follows: TGTGCCAGCAGCGTCGGGACAGGTACTGAAGCTTTCTTT. Residues: CASSVGTGTEAFF.

The chain carries TRBV3-1 (or the pseudogene TRBV3-2) and TRBJ2-4, with 8 bases that match TRBD2. This CDR3 has 17 amino acids. Trimming took 3 bases from V and 0 from J; bases not matched to a gene: 7. Looked up from germline, CDR1 is LGHDT and CDR2 is YNNKEL (reference sequence). CDR3 in DNA: TGTGCCAGCAGCCAGGAAGAGCGGGGGCAAGCCAAAAACATTCAGTACTTC. Protein: CASSQEERGQAKNIQYF.

The CDR3 DNA is TGTGCCAGCAGCGATAACAGGGGTCAGAACACTGAAGCTTTCTTT. It translates to CASSDNRGQNTEAFF. The chain joins TRBV9 to TRBJ1-1; the match to TRBD1 covers 7 bases. Trimming cost V 3 bases and J 1 base; bases outside gene matches: 6. Germline CDR1 is SGDLS and CDR2 is YYNGEE. This CDR3 comprises 15 residues.

The V call is TRBV27, the J call TRBJ1-2, with D perhaps matching TRBD1 (6 bases). V gave up 8 bases and J gave up 8 bases, with 21 bases separating them. Germline-derived CDR1 and CDR2 are MNHEY and SMNVEV (reference sequence). The CDR3 length is 14 residues. For the CDR3, the DNA is TGTGCCAGCCTACCGAGGGGGGGCTTCTGGGGCTACACCTTC. It is translated as CASLPRGGFWGYTF.

A remark on this clone: Other DNA sequences from this sample encode an identical CDR3 as well. The rearrangement joins TRBV28 to TRBJ1-2; D is possibly TRBD1 (5 bases). The germline CDR1 and CDR2 sequences are MDHEN and SYDVKM. V was trimmed by 6 bases and J by 0 bases, leaving 14 bases between them. This CDR3 contains 15 residues. The CDR3 nucleotides read TGTGCCAGCAGCCCCGACAGACTAGCTAACTATGGCTACACCTTC. As protein: CASSPDRLANYGYTF.

J is TRBJ1-6 and V is TRBV9; D possibly corresponds to TRBD1 (6 bases). The CDR3 is 14 residues long. Germline V gives CDR1 SGDLS, CDR2 YYNGEE. V was shortened by 4 bases and J by 8 bases, with 13 bases between the two germline ends. CDR3 sequence: CASSTRAGDSPLHF. DNA of the CDR3: TGTGCCAGCAGCACACGGGCAGGGGATTCACCCCTCCACTTT.

This CDR3 reads CASSIAEYHEQFF. The CDR3 coding sequence is TGTGCCAGTAGTATAGCTGAATACCATGAGCAGTTCTTC. The gene calls are TRBV19 and TRBJ2-1; D ambiguous. The V and J ends lost 1 base and 8 bases respectively, with 9 bases between them. Germline V gene lookup returns CDR1 LNHDA and CDR2 SQIVND (reference sequence). The CDR3 runs 13 residues.

Of note for this clone: One junction end does not reproduce the germline sequence, and a read error may be involved. The genes are TRBV7-9 and TRBJ1-1; no firm D call. In germline, CDR1 is SEHNR, CDR2 FQNEAQ (reference sequence). There are 15 residues in the CDR3. CDR3 sequence reads: CASSFSAPGNPEAFF. CDR3 sequence (DNA): TGTGCCAGCAGCTTTTCCGCCCCGGGGAACCCTGAAGCTTTCTTT.

CDR3 sequence: CASSESGGGGYTF. DNA for the CDR3: TGTGCCAGCAGTGAAAGCGGCGGCGGTGGCTACACCTTC. This sequence joins TRBV2 and TRBJ1-2; no clear D. Trimming cost V 2 bases and J 7 bases, with 11 bases left between them. The CDR3 runs to 13 residues. Per the germline V gene, CDR1 is SNHLY and CDR2 is FYNNEI.

The chain couples TRBV19 to TRBJ2-1; 9 bases fit TRBD2. CDR1 is LNHDA and CDR2 is SQIVND in the germline V gene (reference sequence). This CDR3 is built from 15 residues. J was trimmed by 6 bases and V by 1 base; bases with no gene match: 4. The CDR3 region is CASSIVAGGPNEQFF. Written as DNA, the CDR3 is TGTGCCAGTAGTATAGTTGCGGGAGGGCCCAATGAGCAGTTCTTC.

The rearrangement links TRBV6-2 or TRBV6-3 to TRBJ2-2; no clear D. The germline V and J ends were trimmed by 5 bases and 1 base, with 14 bases remaining between them. The CDR3 has 16 amino acids. Germline loops: CDR1 MNHEY, CDR2 SVGEGT. The CDR3 loop reads CASSARKNWNTGELFF. Written as DNA, the CDR3 is TGTGCCAGCAGTGCCCGGAAGAACTGGAACACCGGGGAGCTGTTTTTT.

The sample holds one count of this clone. The chain carries TRBV10-3 and TRBJ1-2, with unresolved D. The V gene's germline CDR1 is ENHRY and CDR2 SYGVKD. The CDR3 covers 13 residues. V gave up 7 bases and J gave up 2 bases, with 11 bases separating them. CDR3 in amino acids: CAITVDENYGYTF. The DNA of the CDR3 is TGTGCCATCACCGTAGATGAGAACTATGGCTACACCTTC.

This chain joins TRBV27 and TRBJ2-5, with TRBD2 matching 13 bases. The CDR3 consists of 17 residues. V lost 5 bases and J lost 2; bases outside the gene matches: 8. Germline CDR1 and CDR2: MNHEY and SMNVEV (reference sequence). The CDR3 protein is CASSPRTSGGLQETQYF. The CDR3 nucleotides are TGTGCCAGCAGTCCACGGACTAGCGGGGGATTGCAAGAGACCCAGTACTTC.

This clone was picked up a small number of times. The V call is TRBV30, the J call TRBJ1-1; no reliable D call. Per the germline V gene, CDR1 is GTSNPN and CDR2 is SVGIG (reference sequence). This CDR3 has 11 amino acids. V dropped 8 bases and J dropped 10 bases, with 17 bases sitting between them. As DNA, the CDR3 is TGTGCCGGCGTAACCCGGAGAGGAGCTTTCTTT. It specifies CAGVTRRGAFF.